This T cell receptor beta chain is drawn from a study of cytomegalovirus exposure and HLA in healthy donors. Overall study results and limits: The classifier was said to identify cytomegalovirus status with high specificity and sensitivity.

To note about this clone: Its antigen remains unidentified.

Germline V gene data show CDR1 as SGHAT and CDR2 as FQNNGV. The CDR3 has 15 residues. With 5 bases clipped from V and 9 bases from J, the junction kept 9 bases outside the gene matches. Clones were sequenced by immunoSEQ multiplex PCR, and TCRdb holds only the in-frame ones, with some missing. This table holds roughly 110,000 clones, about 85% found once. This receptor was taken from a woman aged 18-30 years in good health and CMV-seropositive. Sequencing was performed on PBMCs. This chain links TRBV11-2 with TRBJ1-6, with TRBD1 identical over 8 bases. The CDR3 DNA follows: TGTGCCAGCAGCGCATTAGACAGGGGAAGTTCACCCCTCCACTTT. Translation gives CASSALDRGSSPLHF.